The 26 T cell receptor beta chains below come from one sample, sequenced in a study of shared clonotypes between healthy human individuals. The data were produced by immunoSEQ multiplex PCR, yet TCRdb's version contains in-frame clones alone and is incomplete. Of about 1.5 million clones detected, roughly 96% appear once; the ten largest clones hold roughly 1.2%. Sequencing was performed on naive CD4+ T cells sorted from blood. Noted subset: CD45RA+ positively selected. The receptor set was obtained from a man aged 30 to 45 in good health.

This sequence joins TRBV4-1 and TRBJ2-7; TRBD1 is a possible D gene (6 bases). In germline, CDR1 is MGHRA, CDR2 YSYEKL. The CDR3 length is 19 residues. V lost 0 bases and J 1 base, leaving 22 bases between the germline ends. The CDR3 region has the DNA TGCGCCAGCAGCCAAGATTTACGTCGGGAAACAGGGTGGTCCTACGAGCAGTACTTC. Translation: CASSQDLRRETGWSYEQYF.

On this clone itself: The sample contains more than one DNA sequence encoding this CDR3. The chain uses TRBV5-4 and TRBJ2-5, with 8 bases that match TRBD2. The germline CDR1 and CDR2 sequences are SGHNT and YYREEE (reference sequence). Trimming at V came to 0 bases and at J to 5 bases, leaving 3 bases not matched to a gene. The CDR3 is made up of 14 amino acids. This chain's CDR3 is CASSLAGGRETQYF. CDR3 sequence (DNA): TGTGCCAGCAGCTTGGCGGGAGGGAGGGAGACCCAGTACTTC.

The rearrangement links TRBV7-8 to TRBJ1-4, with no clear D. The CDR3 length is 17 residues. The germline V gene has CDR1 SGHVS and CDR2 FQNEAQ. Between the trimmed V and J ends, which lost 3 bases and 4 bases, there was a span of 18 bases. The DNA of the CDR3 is TGTGCCAGCAGCTTTGCGGCTTCGGACCCCCATAATGAAAAACTGTTTTTT. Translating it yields CASSFAASDPHNEKLFF.

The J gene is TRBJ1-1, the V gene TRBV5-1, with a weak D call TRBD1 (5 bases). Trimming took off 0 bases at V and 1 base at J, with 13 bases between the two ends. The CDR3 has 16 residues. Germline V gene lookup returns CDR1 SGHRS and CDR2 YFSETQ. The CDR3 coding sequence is TGCGCCAGCAGCTTGGGTCCCAGGGAATCGAACACTGAAGCTTTCTTT. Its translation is CASSLGPRESNTEAFF.

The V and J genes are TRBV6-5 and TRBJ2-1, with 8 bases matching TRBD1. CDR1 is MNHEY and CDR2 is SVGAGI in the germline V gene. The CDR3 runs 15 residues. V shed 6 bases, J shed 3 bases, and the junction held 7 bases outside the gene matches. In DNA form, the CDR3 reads TGTGCCAGCAGGAGGGACAGGTATCTCTACAATGAGCAGTTCTTC. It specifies CASRRDRYLYNEQFF.

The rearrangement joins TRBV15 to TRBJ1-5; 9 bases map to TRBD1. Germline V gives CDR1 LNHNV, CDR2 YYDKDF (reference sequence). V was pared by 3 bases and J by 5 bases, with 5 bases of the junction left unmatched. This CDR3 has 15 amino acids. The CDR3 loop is CATSRPGQGYQPQHF. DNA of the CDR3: TGTGCCACCAGCAGGCCGGGACAGGGCTATCAGCCCCAGCATTTT.

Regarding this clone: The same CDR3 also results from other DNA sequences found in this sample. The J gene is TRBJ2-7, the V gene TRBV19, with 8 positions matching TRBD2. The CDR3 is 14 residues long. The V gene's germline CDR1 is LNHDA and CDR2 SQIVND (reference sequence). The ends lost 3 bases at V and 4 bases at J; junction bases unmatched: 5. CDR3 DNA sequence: TGTGCCAGTAGTATCCCCGGGAGGGCATACGAGCAGTACTTC. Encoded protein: CASSIPGRAYEQYF.

The CDR3 DNA follows: TGTGCCACCAGGCACCCAACGCGGAACACTGAAGCTTTCTTT. Its translation: CATRHPTRNTEAFF. V and J are TRBV15 and TRBJ1-1; D unclear. V lost 6 bases, J lost 1 base, and 12 bases lay in between. Germline V gives CDR1 LNHNV, CDR2 YYDKDF (reference sequence). This CDR3 is 14 amino acids long. Looking up the rest from reference TRBV15 and TRBJ1-1 gives the full variable domain: DAMVIQNPRYQVTQFGKPVTLSCSQTLNHNVMYWYQQKSSQAPKLLFHYYDKDFNNEADTPDNFQSRRPNTSFCFLDIRSPGLGDTAMYLCATRHPTRNTEAFFGQGTRLTVV.

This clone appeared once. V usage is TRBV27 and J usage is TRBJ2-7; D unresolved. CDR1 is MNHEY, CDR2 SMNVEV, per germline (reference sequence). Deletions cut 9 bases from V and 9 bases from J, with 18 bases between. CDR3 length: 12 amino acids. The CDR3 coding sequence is TGTGCCAGACCTGCATCCTACGAGTGGCAGTACTTC. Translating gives CARPASYEWQYF.

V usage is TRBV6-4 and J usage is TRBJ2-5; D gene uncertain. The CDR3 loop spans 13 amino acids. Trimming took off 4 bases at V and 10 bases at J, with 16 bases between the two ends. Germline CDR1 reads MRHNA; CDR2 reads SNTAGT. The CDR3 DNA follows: TGTGCCAGCAGTGCAGGTGCACGGACGATCCAGTACTTC. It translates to CASSAGARTIQYF.

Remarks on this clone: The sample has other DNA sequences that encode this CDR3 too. CDR3 region: CASSLEGDQPQHF. Written as DNA, the CDR3 is TGTGCCAGCAGCTTAGAAGGCGATCAGCCCCAGCATTTT. V usage is TRBV11-2 and J usage is TRBJ1-5; D gene unclear. Germline values: CDR1 SGHAT, CDR2 FQNNGV. The length of the CDR3 is 13 residues. V was trimmed by 0 bases and J by 5 bases, leaving 5 bases between them.

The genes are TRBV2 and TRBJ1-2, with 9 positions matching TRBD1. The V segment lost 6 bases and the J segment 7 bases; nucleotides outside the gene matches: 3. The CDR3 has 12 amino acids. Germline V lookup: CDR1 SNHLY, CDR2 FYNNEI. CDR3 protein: CASSGQGFGYTF. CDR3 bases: TGTGCCAGCAGCGGACAGGGGTTTGGCTACACCTTC.

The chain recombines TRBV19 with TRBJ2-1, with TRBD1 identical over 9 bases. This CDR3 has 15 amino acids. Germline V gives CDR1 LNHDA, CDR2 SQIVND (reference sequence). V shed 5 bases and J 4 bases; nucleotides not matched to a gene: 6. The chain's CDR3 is CASSARTGAYNEQFF. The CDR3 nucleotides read TGTGCCAGTAGTGCGCGGACAGGGGCTTACAATGAGCAGTTCTTC.

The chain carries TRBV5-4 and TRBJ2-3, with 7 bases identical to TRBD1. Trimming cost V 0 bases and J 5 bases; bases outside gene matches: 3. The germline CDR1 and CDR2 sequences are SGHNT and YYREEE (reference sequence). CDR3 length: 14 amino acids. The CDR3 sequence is CASSLAGTEDTQYF. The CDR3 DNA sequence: TGTGCCAGCAGCTTGGCGGGGACAGAAGATACGCAGTATTTT.

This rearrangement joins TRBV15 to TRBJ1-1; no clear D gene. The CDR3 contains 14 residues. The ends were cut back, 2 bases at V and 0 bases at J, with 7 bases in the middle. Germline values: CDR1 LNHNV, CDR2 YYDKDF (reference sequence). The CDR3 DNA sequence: TGTGCCACCAGCAGATCGAGTATGAACACTGAAGCTTTCTTT. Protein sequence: CATSRSSMNTEAFF. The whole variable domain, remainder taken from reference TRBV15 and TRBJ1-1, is DAMVIQNPRYQVTQFGKPVTLSCSQTLNHNVMYWYQQKSSQAPKLLFHYYDKDFNNEADTPDNFQSRRPNTSFCFLDIRSPGLGDTAMYLCATSRSSMNTEAFFGQGTRLTVV.

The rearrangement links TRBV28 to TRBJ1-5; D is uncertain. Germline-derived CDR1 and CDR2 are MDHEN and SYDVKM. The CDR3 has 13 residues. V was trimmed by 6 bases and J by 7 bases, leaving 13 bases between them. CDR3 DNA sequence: TGTGCCAGCAGCCACGGGTCTGACCAGCCCCAGCATTTT. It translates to CASSHGSDQPQHF.

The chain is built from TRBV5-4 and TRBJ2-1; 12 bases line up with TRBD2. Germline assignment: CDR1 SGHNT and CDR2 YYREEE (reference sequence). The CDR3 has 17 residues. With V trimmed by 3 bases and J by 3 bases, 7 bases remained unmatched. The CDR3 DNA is TGTGCCAGCAGCTCCGGACTAGCGGGATCCAGCTACAATGAGCAGTTCTTC. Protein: CASSSGLAGSSYNEQFF. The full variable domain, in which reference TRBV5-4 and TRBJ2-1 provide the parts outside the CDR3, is ETGVTQSPTHLIKTRGQQVTLRCSSQSGHNTVSWYQQALGQGPQFIFQYYREEENGRGNFPPRFSGLQFPNYSSELNVNALELDDSALYLCASSSGLAGSSYNEQFFGPGTRLTVL.

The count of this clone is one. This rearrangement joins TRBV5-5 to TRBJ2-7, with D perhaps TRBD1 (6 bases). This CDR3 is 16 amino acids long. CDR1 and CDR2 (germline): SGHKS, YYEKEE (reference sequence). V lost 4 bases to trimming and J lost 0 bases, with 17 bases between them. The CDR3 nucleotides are TGTGCCAGCAGCCCCGAGGGCAGGGGTCCCTCCTACGAGCAGTACTTC. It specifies CASSPEGRGPSYEQYF.

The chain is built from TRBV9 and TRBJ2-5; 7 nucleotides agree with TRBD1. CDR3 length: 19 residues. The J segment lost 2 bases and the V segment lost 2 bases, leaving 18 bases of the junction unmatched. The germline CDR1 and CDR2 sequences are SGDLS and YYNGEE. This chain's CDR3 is CASSVAEPSGQYFQETQYF. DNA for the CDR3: TGTGCCAGCAGCGTGGCCGAGCCTTCGGGACAGTATTTTCAAGAGACCCAGTACTTC. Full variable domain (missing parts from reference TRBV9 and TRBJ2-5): DSGVTQTPKHLITATGQRVTLRCSPRSGDLSVYWYQQSLDQGLQFLIQYYNGEERAKGNILERFSAQQFPDLHSELNLSSLELGDSALYFCASSVAEPSGQYFQETQYFGPGTRLLVL.

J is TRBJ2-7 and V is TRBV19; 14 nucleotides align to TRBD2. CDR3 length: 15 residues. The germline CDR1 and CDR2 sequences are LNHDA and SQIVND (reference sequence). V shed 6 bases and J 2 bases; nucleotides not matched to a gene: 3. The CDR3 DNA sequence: TGTGCCAGTAGCGGGGGACTAGCGGGGGCCTACGAGCAGTACTTC. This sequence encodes CASSGGLAGAYEQYF.

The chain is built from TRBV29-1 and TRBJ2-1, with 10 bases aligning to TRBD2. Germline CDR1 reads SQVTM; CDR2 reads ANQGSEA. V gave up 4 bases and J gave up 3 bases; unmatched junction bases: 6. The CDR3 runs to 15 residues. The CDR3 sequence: CSVVPAGGVYNEQFF. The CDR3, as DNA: TGCAGCGTTGTCCCAGCGGGAGGGGTCTACAATGAGCAGTTCTTC.

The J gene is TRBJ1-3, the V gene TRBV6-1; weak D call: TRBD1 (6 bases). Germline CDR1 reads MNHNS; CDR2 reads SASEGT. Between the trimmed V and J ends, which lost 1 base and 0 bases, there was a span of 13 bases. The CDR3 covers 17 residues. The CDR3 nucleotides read TGTGCCAGCAGTGAAGGTTCAGGGGCCGACTCTGGAAACACCATATATTTT. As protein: CASSEGSGADSGNTIYF.

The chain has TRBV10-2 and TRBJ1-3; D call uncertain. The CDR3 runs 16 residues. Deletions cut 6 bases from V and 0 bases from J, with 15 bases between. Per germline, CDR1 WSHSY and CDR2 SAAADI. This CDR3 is CASRDRGLSSGNTIYF. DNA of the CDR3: TGCGCCAGCAGGGATCGCGGGCTATCCTCTGGAAACACCATATATTTT.

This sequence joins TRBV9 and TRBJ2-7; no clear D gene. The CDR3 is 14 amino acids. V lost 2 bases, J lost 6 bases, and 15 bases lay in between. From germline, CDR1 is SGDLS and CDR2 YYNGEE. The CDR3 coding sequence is TGTGCCAGCAGCGTTTCAGGTAGAGTGGGCGAGCAGTACTTC. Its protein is CASSVSGRVGEQYF.

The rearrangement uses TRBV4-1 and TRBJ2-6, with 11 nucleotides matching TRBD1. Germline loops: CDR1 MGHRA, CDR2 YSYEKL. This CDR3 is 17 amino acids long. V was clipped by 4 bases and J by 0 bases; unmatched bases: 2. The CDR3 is CASSPGTGGSGANVLTF. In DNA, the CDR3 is TGCGCCAGCAGCCCAGGGACAGGGGGCTCTGGGGCCAACGTCCTGACTTTC.

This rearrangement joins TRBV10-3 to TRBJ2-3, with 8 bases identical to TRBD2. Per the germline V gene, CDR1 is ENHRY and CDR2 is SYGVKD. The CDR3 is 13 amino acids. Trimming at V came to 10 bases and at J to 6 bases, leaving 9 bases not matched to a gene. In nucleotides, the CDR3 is TGTGCCACCGGGGGGGGGTTAGGTGATACGCAGTATTTT. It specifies CATGGGLGDTQYF.